A selection of T cell receptor beta chains follows, all from one sample in a study of CD8+ T cells in alopecia areata. The table came from immunoSEQ multiplex PCR; TCRdb's copy has only in-frame clones and leaves some out. The repertoire holds about 150,000 clones, with 40% to 50% as singletons. Sequencing input: CD4+ T cells sorted from blood. The receptors derive from a human donor with alopecia areata. CDR3s include the opening cysteine and the closing phenylalanine or tryptophan. The D gene is left open where the match is weak. Clone sizes are given selectively: once, few, many, or a class where the clone is expanded.

D gene,clone size,J gene,V gene,CDR3 DNA,CDR3 protein
-,once,TRBJ1-2,TRBV30,TGTGCCTGGAGTAAGGGGAACTATGGCTACACCTTC,CAWSKGNYGYTF
-,-,TRBJ2-1,TRBV5-1,TGCGCCAGCAGCCTACTAGACAGGAAGTCCCACAATGAGCAGTTCTTC,CASSLLDRKSHNEQFF
TRBD1,-,TRBJ2-7,TRBV23-1,TGCGCCAGCAGTCGAGACCCGGGACAGGAGGCCTATGGCGACGAGCAGTACTTC,CASSRDPGQEAYGDEQYF
TRBD2,-,TRBJ2-1,TRBV6-5,TGTGCCAGCAGTTCCCTAGCGGGAGAGGGGTACAATGAGCAGTTCTTC,CASSSLAGEGYNEQFF
-,-,TRBJ2-3,TRBV10-3,TGTGCCATCAGTGAGTCCGGAAATACGCAGTATTTT,CAISESGNTQYF
-,few,TRBJ1-1,TRBV6-5,TGTGCCAGCAGTTACCGTGGCGCAGGCCCAGCTTTCTTT,CASSYRGAGPAFF
-,-,TRBJ1-5,TRBV6-5,TGTGCCAGCAGTTACTCCGTGGGGGCTAATCAGCCCCAGCATTTT,CASSYSVGANQPQHF
TRBD1,-,TRBJ2-5,TRBV2,TGTGCCAGCAGGGGGCCGGACAGGGAATTCGGGGAGACCCAGTACTTC,CASRGPDREFGETQYF
TRBD2,-,TRBJ2-5,TRBV28,TGTGCCAGCACTGCGGGACTAGCGGACCAAGAGACCCAGTACTTC,CASTAGLADQETQYF
-,-,TRBJ2-7,TRBV5-1,TGCGCCAGCAGCCCCCTCGGTGCCTACGAGCAGTACTTC,CASSPLGAYEQYF
-,few,TRBJ2-1,TRBV7-3,TGTGCCAGCAGCTTATCCCATGAGCAGTTCTTC,CASSLSHEQFF
-,few,TRBJ2-1,TRBV9,TGTGCCAGCAGCGCGGGCAGCTCCTACAATGAGCAGTTCTTC,CASSAGSSYNEQFF
-,-,TRBJ1-1,TRBV6-5,TGTGCCAGCAGTTATCAGACTCGAGCTTTCTTT,CASSYQTRAFF
TRBD2,few,TRBJ2-1,TRBV28,TGTGCCAGCAGTTATAGCGGGGGATCCAATGAGCAGTTCTTC,CASSYSGGSNEQFF
TRBD2,few,TRBJ2-5,TRBV7-3,TGTGCCAGCAGCTGGGGACTAGGAGTAGGGGAGACCCAGTACTTC,CASSWGLGVGETQYF
-,-,TRBJ2-3,TRBV11-2,TGTGCCAGCAGCCGTGAGCAGTATTTT,CASSREQYF
-,few,TRBJ2-2,TRBV5-1,TGCGCCAGCAGAGACAGGCAAATTGGGCTGTTTTTT,CASRDRQIGLFF
-,once,TRBJ2-5,TRBV5-1,TGCGCCAGCAGCTTGGCGGAGCCCGAAGAGACCCAGTACTTC,CASSLAEPEETQYF
TRBD1,-,TRBJ1-1,TRBV2,TGTGCCAGCAGTCGACATAGACAGGGGAATACTGAAGCTTTCTTT,CASSRHRQGNTEAFF
TRBD2,-,TRBJ2-4,TRBV30,TGTGCCTGGAGTAGCGGGAGGGCTATAGGCATTCAGTACTTC,CAWSSGRAIGIQYF
TRBD2,few,TRBJ2-1,TRBV5-4,TGTGCCAGCAGCACCCCGCAGCGGGAGAGAGAGAGAACTCCGCAGTTCTTC,CASSTPQRERERTPQFF
-,-,TRBJ2-7,TRBV11-3,TGTGCCAGCAGCCTTAGGCTTGGACCCTACGAGCAGTACTTC,CASSLRLGPYEQYF
TRBD2,-,TRBJ2-1,TRBV23-1,TGCGCCAGCCCAAAATCAGGGAGGGATGAGCAGTTCTTC,CASPKSGRDEQFF
-,few,TRBJ1-1,TRBV9,TGTGCCAGCAGCGTAGATCCTGGGGGGAACACTGAAGCTTTCTTT,CASSVDPGGNTEAFF
-,-,TRBJ2-1,TRBV5-4,TGTGCCAGCACCCTAATGGGGCGGTTCTACAATGAGCAGTTCTTC,CASTLMGRFYNEQFF
-,-,TRBJ2-2,TRBV5-1,TGCGCCAGCAGCTTTGACGGTACGAACACCGGGGAGCTGTTTTTT,CASSFDGTNTGELFF
-,few,TRBJ2-1,TRBV10-3,TGTGCCATCAGTGAGTCGAATGAGCAGTTCTTC,CAISESNEQFF
-,-,TRBJ2-1,TRBV7-2,TGTGCCAGCAGCTTAGATGGGACAGAGCAGTTCTTC,CASSLDGTEQFF
-,-,TRBJ2-3,TRBV28,TGTGCCAGCAGCCCCTCGGACACAGATACGCAGTATTTT,CASSPSDTDTQYF
-,-,TRBJ2-7,TRBV27,TGTGCCAGCAGACGGGGGTACGAGCAGTACTTC,CASRRGYEQYF
TRBD2,-,TRBJ2-2,TRBV15,TGTGCCACCAGCAGAGTTGGGACTAGCCATACGAACACTGGGGAGCTGTTTTTT,CATSRVGTSHTNTGELFF
-,few,TRBJ1-3,TRBV29-1,TGCAGCGCTGAGCGCTGGGGGGGCGCGGAAGGAAACACCATATATTTT,CSAERWGGAEGNTIYF
-,-,TRBJ1-5,TRBV15,TGTGCCACCAGCAGAAACACCAATCAGCCCCAGCATTTT,CATSRNTNQPQHF
-,once,TRBJ2-5,TRBV27,TGTGCCAGCAGATCCATTTTTGGGGGAGACGAGACCCAGTACTTC,CASRSIFGGDETQYF
TRBD2,many,TRBJ2-3,TRBV6-5,TGTGCCAGCCTGGATGGGGGGGCGCAGTATTTT,CASLDGGAQYF
-,-,TRBJ2-5,TRBV5-1,TGCGCCAGCAGCCTAGAAGAGACCCAGTACTTC,CASSLEETQYF
-,-,TRBJ1-2,TRBV29-1,TGCAGCGTGAGCGAGGTGTATGGCTACACCTTC,CSVSEVYGYTF
TRBD1,-,TRBJ1-4,TRBV5-1,TGCGCCAGCAGCTCGACAGGGCGTGATGAAAAACTGTTTTTT,CASSSTGRDEKLFF
-,few,TRBJ2-6,TRBV5-1,TGCGCCAGCAGCCCTATACCTGGGGCCAACGTCCTGACTTTC,CASSPIPGANVLTF
-,once,TRBJ2-5,TRBV7-3,TGTGCCAGCAGCTTCCCCGGGCAAGAGACCCAGTACTTC,CASSFPGQETQYF
-,few,TRBJ2-4,TRBV28,TGTGCCAGCAGAACACTAGCCGGGGCCAAAAACATTCAGTACTTC,CASRTLAGAKNIQYF
-,-,TRBJ1-5,TRBV11-2,TGTGCCAGCAGCGAAAAGATACAGGAGTGGCCCCAGCATTTT,CASSEKIQEWPQHF
TRBD1,few,TRBJ2-1,TRBV7-9,TGTGCCAGCAGAAAGGACAGGGTCGGTATTTACAATGAGCAGTTCTTC,CASRKDRVGIYNEQFF
TRBD2,few,TRBJ2-5,TRBV28,TGTGCCATCCACTCGGGGGGGAGCCACCAAGAGACCCAGTACTTC,CAIHSGGSHQETQYF
-,-,TRBJ2-3,TRBV7-9,TGTGCCAGCAGCCAGTCCGGGACAGATACGCAGTATTTT,CASSQSGTDTQYF